This entry features one T cell receptor beta chain sequence. This sample is drawn from a study of blood T cell repertoires in COVID-19. Study context: Acute and convalescent COVID-19 specimens originated in the United States, Italy and Spain. T cells, B-cell-depleted T cells, or PBMCs provided the cDNA or gDNA that served as material.

In the authors' methods: Reference gene primer amplification gave estimated nucleated cell counts. TCRdb's table, derived via immunoSEQ multiplex PCR, lists solely in-frame clones and lacks some. V, J and clone size derive from that table, while D and trimming were established from the DNA sequence. The sample holds some 170,000 clones; 76% are singletons and the top ten take roughly 8.7%. The receptor's source is a woman between 45 and 60 years old with active or convalescent COVID-19. The specimen sequenced was peripheral blood.

The CDR3 bases are TGTGCCAGCAGCCAATCCTGGGGGGGCACCGGGGAGCTGTTTTTT. It is translated as CASSQSWGGTGELFF. The chain carries TRBV14 and TRBJ2-2; 7 nucleotides agree with TRBD2. The J segment lost 4 bases and the V segment lost 2 bases, leaving 4 bases of the junction unmatched. The CDR3 runs 15 residues. CDR1 and CDR2 (germline): SGHDN, FVKESK.